Below, 2 T cell receptor beta chains from the same sample are listed, as sequenced in a study of CD8+ T cells in alopecia areata. Scientists pooled cutaneous lymph node cells and sorted them on CD4, CD8alpha, NKG2D, NKG2ACE and other markers. RNA was extracted and reverse transcribed into cDNA as the sequencing template. Sequencing was performed with immunoSEQ multiplex PCR; in TCRdb, only in-frame clones are kept and a portion is missing. The sample is made up of about 300,000 clones, none counted only once. Input material: CD4+ T cells sorted from a lymph node. The receptor source for this set is a C3H/HeJ mouse with alopecia areata. The mice in this strain carry MHC haplotype H2-k.

On this clone: Any gene name here is a mouse gene name. The read halts 4 residues ahead of the CDR3 end, with the missing end drawn from the germline J gene. The rearrangement joins TRBV19 to TRBJ2-2, with no clear D. Germline lookup yields CDR1 FNHDT and CDR2 SITEND (reference sequence). V dropped 5 bases and J dropped 2 bases, with 7 bases sitting between them. This CDR3 spans 13 amino acids. The CDR3: CASSPSNTGQLYF. The covered CDR3 bases are TGTGCCAGCAGCCCTTCTAACACCGGG.

This clone occurred a few times. Gene names refer to mouse genes. The CDR3 end falls 4 residues outside the read, so it is completed with the germline J gene. The sample contains more than one DNA sequence encoding this CDR3. J is TRBJ2-1 and V is TRBV13-1; 11 bases are shared with TRBD1. The CDR3 extends over 14 amino acids. CDR1 is NSHNY, CDR2 SYGAGN, per germline. CDR3 DNA (partial): TGTGCCAGCAGTCCCGGGACAGGGGGGGCT. Protein: CASSPGTGGA. The full CDR3 protein reads CASSPGTGGAEQFF.